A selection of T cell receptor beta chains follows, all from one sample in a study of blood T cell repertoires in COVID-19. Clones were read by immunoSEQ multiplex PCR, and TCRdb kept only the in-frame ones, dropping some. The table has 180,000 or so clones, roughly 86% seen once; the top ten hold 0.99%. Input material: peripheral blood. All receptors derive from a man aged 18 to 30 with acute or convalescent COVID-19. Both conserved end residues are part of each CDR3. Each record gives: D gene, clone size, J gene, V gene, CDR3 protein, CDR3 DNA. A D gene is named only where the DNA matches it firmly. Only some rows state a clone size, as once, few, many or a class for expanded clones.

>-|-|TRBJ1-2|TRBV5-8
CASRFGQPGNYGYTF
TGTGCCAGCAGATTCGGACAGCCTGGTAACTATGGCTACACCTTC
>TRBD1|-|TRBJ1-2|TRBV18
CASSPPPGQRYGYTF
TGTGCCAGCTCACCACCTCCGGGACAGAGGTATGGCTACACCTTC
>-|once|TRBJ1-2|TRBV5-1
CASSPDTNYGYTF
TGCGCCAGCAGCCCGGACACTAACTATGGCTACACCTTC
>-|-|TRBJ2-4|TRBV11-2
CASSSSTGSPASWNIQYF
TGTGCCAGCAGCTCGTCGACCGGGTCCCCTGCAAGTTGGAACATTCAGTACTTC
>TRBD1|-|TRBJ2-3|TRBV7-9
CASRNPGGLTDTQYF
TGTGCCAGCAGAAATCCAGGGGGCCTCACAGATACGCAGTATTTT
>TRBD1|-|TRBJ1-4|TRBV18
CASSRDRGIWLKEKLFF
TGTGCCAGCTCACGGGACAGGGGGATCTGGCTAAAAGAAAAACTGTTTTTT
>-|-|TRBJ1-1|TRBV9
CASSPHAGGVLPEAFF
TGTGCCAGCAGCCCCCATGCGGGTGGGGTTCTCCCTGAAGCTTTCTTT
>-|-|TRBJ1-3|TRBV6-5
CASSYLADSGNTIYF
TGTGCCAGCAGTTACTTGGCTGACTCTGGAAACACCATATATTTT
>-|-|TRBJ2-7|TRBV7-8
CASSFELYGGDIPHEQYF
TGTGCCAGCAGCTTCGAACTGTATGGTGGGGACATACCCCACGAGCAGTACTTC
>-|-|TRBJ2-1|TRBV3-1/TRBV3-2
CASSQNLGRSNEQFF
TGTGCCAGCAGCCAAAATCTTGGAAGGAGCAATGAGCAGTTCTTC
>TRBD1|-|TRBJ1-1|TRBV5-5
CASSQGQLNTEAFF
TGTGCCAGCAGCCAGGGACAGCTTAACACTGAAGCTTTCTTT
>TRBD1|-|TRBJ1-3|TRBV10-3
CAIRLQGNTIYF
TGTGCCATCAGGCTACAGGGGAACACCATATATTTT
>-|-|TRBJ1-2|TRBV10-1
CASSEGGNYGYTF
TGCGCCAGCAGTGAAGGCGGAAACTATGGCTACACCTTC
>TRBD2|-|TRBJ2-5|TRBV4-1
CASSLERGGPTTQYF
TGCGCCAGCAGCCTCGAGCGGGGGGGCCCTACGACCCAGTACTTC
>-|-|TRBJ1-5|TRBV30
CAWSVTSGQPQHF
TGTGCCTGGAGTGTAACAAGCGGTCAGCCCCAGCATTTT
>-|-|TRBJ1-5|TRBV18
CASSPGSGAQPQHF
TGTGCCAGCTCACCAGGGTCAGGGGCCCAGCCCCAGCATTTT
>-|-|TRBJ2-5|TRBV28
CASQKARVPPETQYF
TGTGCCAGCCAAAAGGCCAGGGTACCTCCAGAGACCCAGTACTTC
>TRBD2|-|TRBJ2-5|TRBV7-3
CASSLRSGEPRETQYF
TGTGCCAGCAGCTTACGCAGCGGGGAGCCCCGTGAGACCCAGTACTTC
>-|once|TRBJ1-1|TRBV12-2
CASRLVRGAFF
TGTGCAAGTCGCTTAGTCCGGGGGGCTTTCTTT
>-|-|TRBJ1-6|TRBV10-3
CAISEQGRNSPLHF
TGTGCCATCAGTGAACAGGGTCGAAATTCACCCCTCCACTTT
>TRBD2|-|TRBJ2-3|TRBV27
CASSLLAAMSTDTQYF
TGTGCCAGCAGTTTACTAGCGGCGATGAGCACAGATACGCAGTATTTT
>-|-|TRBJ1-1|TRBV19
CASTLNTEAFF
TGTGCCAGTACATTGAACACTGAAGCTTTCTTT
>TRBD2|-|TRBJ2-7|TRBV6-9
CASSYTRGGRALSDEQYF
TGTGCCAGCAGTTATACCCGGGGGGGGAGGGCCTTGTCCGACGAGCAGTACTTC
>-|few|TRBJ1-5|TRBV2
CASSDRVINQPQHF
TGTGCCAGCAGTGACAGGGTAATCAATCAGCCCCAGCATTTT
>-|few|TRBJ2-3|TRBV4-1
CASSQAGDTGQTDTQYF
TGCGCCAGCAGCCAGGCGGGGGATACAGGGCAGACAGATACGCAGTATTTT
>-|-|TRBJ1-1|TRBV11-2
CASTEDRVNTEAFF
TGTGCCAGCACCGAGGATCGGGTGAACACTGAAGCTTTCTTT
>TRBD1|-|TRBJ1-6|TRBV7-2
CASTFTGTGRSPLHF
TGTGCCAGCACATTTACCGGGACAGGGCGATCACCCCTCCACTTT
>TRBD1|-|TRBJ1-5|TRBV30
CAWSVGRGLDQPQHF
TGTGCCTGGAGTGTCGGAAGGGGGCTCGATCAGCCCCAGCATTTT
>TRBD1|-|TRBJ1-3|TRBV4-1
CASSQDYTGGSRNTIYF
TGCGCCAGCAGCCAAGACTACACAGGGGGCTCCAGAAACACCATATATTTT
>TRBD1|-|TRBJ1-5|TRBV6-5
CASSTGGRSNQPQHF
TGTGCCAGCAGTACAGGGGGTAGGAGCAATCAGCCCCAGCATTTT
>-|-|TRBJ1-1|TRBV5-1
CASNMGLGAFF
TGCGCCAGCAATATGGGACTTGGGGCTTTCTTT
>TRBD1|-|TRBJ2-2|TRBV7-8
CASRFPTGSFGGELFF
TGTGCCAGCAGGTTTCCGACAGGGTCCTTTGGCGGGGAGCTGTTTTTT
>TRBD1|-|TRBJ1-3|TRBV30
CAWSGKQGLGNTIYF
TGTGCCTGGAGTGGAAAACAGGGGCTCGGAAACACCATATATTTT
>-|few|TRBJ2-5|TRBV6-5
CASSYQEETQYF
TGTGCCAGCAGTTACCAGGAAGAGACCCAGTACTTC
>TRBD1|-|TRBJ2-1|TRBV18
CASSLGQGDEQFF
TGTGCCAGCTCACTCGGACAGGGCGATGAGCAGTTCTTC
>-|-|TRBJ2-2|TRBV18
CASSPGLRTGELFF
TGTGCCAGCTCACCAGGGTTGCGGACCGGGGAGCTGTTTTTT
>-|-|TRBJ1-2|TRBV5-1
CASRGFRQIDYGYTF
TGCGCCAGCAGAGGGTTCCGACAGATTGATTATGGCTACACCTTC